A selection of T cell receptor beta chains follows, all from one sample in a study of T cell responses to AZD1222 COVID-19 vaccine. Sequencing was performed with immunoSEQ multiplex PCR; in TCRdb, only in-frame clones are kept and a portion is missing. The sample gives roughly 100,000 clones, more than 75% of which show up once; more than 8.5% is in the top ten. Specimen: peripheral blood, collected 28 days after the second AZD1222 dose. The origin of the receptors is an adult who received the AZD1222 COVID-19 vaccine. The CDR3 runs from the conserved cysteine through the conserved F or W. The D gene is left open where the match is weak. Not every row has a clone size; where given, it reads once, few, many or a size class.

v_call clone_size d_call cdr3_length cdr3_aa
TRBV28 NA TRBD2 16 CASSSSTSGRGRTQYF
TRBV5-5 NA NA 15 CASSLSTGGATEAFF
TRBV23-1 NA NA 14 CASSHPYSGNTIYF
TRBV29-1 NA NA 13 CSVRQGGSEKLFF
TRBV4-2 NA TRBD2 16 CASSRTSGGARETQYF
TRBV7-2 NA NA 16 CASSFGLSSSYNEQFF
TRBV7-9 NA TRBD1 17 CASSLFPRGDRGYEQYF
TRBV7-6 NA NA 11 CASSVNTEAFF
TRBV21-1 NA NA 11 CASTPPDTQYF
TRBV9 once NA 12 CASSADSYGYTF
TRBV4-1 NA NA 14 CASSQGLAVGEQYF
TRBV10-1 NA TRBD1 15 CASSDFGQGDYGYTF
TRBV20-1 NA NA 10 CSARDNEQYF
TRBV6-5 NA TRBD1 14 CASRRTGVNYGYTF
TRBV6-5 once TRBD2 15 CASSYSRTSPYEQYF
TRBV5-4 NA TRBD2 18 CASSPSASGGSSYNEQFF
TRBV2 NA TRBD1 15 CASSGGQLIYNEQFF
TRBV30 NA NA 13 CAWSGQGNQPQHF
TRBV24-1 NA TRBD1 15 CATSAGTGEVGEQFF
TRBV9 NA TRBD1 16 CASSVAAGQMNTEAFF
TRBV25-1 once NA 11 CASSVGTEQYF
TRBV21-1 NA NA 11 CASSKSYEQYF
TRBV2 NA TRBD2 16 CAGSRQRGDGTGELFF
TRBV21-1 NA NA 17 CASSKEEGTENTGELFF
TRBV12-3/TRBV12-4 NA NA 13 CASSLATRGEQFF
TRBV5-1 NA NA 15 CASSLGSREVYEQYF
TRBV5-1 NA NA 16 CASSFYTGYESTEAFF
TRBV12-3/TRBV12-4 once NA 11 CASSFRDTQYF
TRBV27 NA NA 14 CASSFGWGSYEQYF